Listed below are T cell receptor beta chains from one sample, sequenced in a study of shared clonotypes between healthy human individuals. TCRdb's table, derived via immunoSEQ multiplex PCR, lists solely in-frame clones and lacks some. Seen here are hundreds of thousands of clones, 90% to 95% observed once, and the top ten hold more than 20%. Sequencing was done on a sample of naive CD8+ T cells sorted from blood. All receptors derive from a man aged 30-40 years in good health. The CDR3 runs from the conserved cysteine through the conserved F or W. The D gene is left open where the match is weak. Some rows mark clone size as missing; the rest say once, few, many or name a class of expanded clone.

clone size: NA; CDR3 length: 16; J gene: TRBJ2-2; D gene: NA; V gene: TRBV28; CDR3 DNA: TGTGCCAGCACCTCTCCCCTAGATACCCACACCGGGGAGCTGTTTTTT; CDR3 protein: CASTSPLDTHTGELFF
clone size: NA; CDR3 length: 14; J gene: TRBJ2-2; D gene: TRBD2; V gene: TRBV29-1; CDR3 DNA: TGCAGCGCCGTAAGCGGGAGCGGCACCGGGGAGCTGTTTTTT; CDR3 protein: CSAVSGSGTGELFF
clone size: NA; CDR3 length: 15; J gene: TRBJ1-5; D gene: NA; V gene: TRBV6-1; CDR3 DNA: TGTGCCAGCAGTGAAACCGTTTGGAGCAATCAGCCCCAGCATTTT; CDR3 protein: CASSETVWSNQPQHF
clone size: NA; CDR3 length: 15; J gene: TRBJ2-6; D gene: NA; V gene: TRBV13; CDR3 DNA: TGTGCCAGCAGCTTACAGGAAGCTGGGGCCAACGTCCTGACTTTC; CDR3 protein: CASSLQEAGANVLTF
clone size: NA; CDR3 length: 16; J gene: TRBJ2-3; D gene: NA; V gene: TRBV13; CDR3 DNA: TGTGCCAGCAGCTCGCGCACAGGGTCAGGGGGGGATACGCAGTATTTT; CDR3 protein: CASSSRTGSGGDTQYF
clone size: NA; CDR3 length: 14; J gene: TRBJ2-1; D gene: TRBD2; V gene: TRBV29-1; CDR3 DNA: TGCAGCGCCGGACTAGCGGGAGGGGGGAATGAGCAGTTCTTC; CDR3 protein: CSAGLAGGGNEQFF
clone size: NA; CDR3 length: 15; J gene: TRBJ2-1; D gene: TRBD2; V gene: TRBV7-8; CDR3 DNA: TGTGCCAGCACGGGGGGTCTCGGAGGTTACAATGAGCAGTTCTTC; CDR3 protein: CASTGGLGGYNEQFF
clone size: NA; CDR3 length: 16; J gene: TRBJ2-6; D gene: NA; V gene: TRBV5-1; CDR3 DNA: TGCGCCAGCAGCCTAGGGACTCTAGCTGGGGCCAACGTCCTGACTTTC; CDR3 protein: CASSLGTLAGANVLTF
clone size: NA; CDR3 length: 13; J gene: TRBJ2-7; D gene: NA; V gene: TRBV5-6; CDR3 DNA: TGTGCCAGCACCGAACAATCATCCGGCGAGCAGTACTTC; CDR3 protein: CASTEQSSGEQYF
clone size: once; CDR3 length: 15; J gene: TRBJ2-3; D gene: TRBD1; V gene: TRBV29-1; CDR3 DNA: TGCAGTGGGACAGGGACGGGACTACACACAGATACGCAGTATTTT; CDR3 protein: CSGTGTGLHTDTQYF
clone size: NA; CDR3 length: 18; J gene: TRBJ1-3; D gene: NA; V gene: TRBV28; CDR3 DNA: TGTGCCAGCAGTTTATTCCGCGACTCAGGGGACTCTGGAAACACCATATATTTT; CDR3 protein: CASSLFRDSGDSGNTIYF
clone size: NA; CDR3 length: 15; J gene: TRBJ2-7; D gene: NA; V gene: TRBV28; CDR3 DNA: TGTGCCAGCAGTTTACGGATTCCAGATGATTACGAGCAGTACTTC; CDR3 protein: CASSLRIPDDYEQYF
clone size: NA; CDR3 length: 13; J gene: TRBJ2-1; D gene: NA; V gene: TRBV29-1; CDR3 DNA: TGCAGCGGTGGGCCGAACTCCTACAATGAGCAGTTCTTC; CDR3 protein: CSGGPNSYNEQFF
clone size: NA; CDR3 length: 15; J gene: TRBJ2-5; D gene: TRBD1; V gene: TRBV27; CDR3 DNA: TGTGCCAGCAGTTTAGGAACAGGGGGCTGGGAGACCCAGTACTTC; CDR3 protein: CASSLGTGGWETQYF
clone size: NA; CDR3 length: 13; J gene: TRBJ2-5; D gene: NA; V gene: TRBV23-1; CDR3 DNA: TGCGCCAGCCTTGATCAGAAGCAAGAGACCCAGTACTTC; CDR3 protein: CASLDQKQETQYF
clone size: NA; CDR3 length: 15; J gene: TRBJ2-1; D gene: TRBD1; V gene: TRBV29-1; CDR3 DNA: TGCAGCTTACCCCGGGACAGGGGCTCCTACAATGAGCAGTTCTTC; CDR3 protein: CSLPRDRGSYNEQFF
clone size: NA; CDR3 length: 14; J gene: TRBJ1-5; D gene: NA; V gene: TRBV27; CDR3 DNA: TGTGCCAGCAGTCTTCAGGGGAGCCATCAGCCCCAGCATTTT; CDR3 protein: CASSLQGSHQPQHF
clone size: NA; CDR3 length: 13; J gene: TRBJ1-2; D gene: NA; V gene: TRBV19; CDR3 DNA: TGTGCCAGTAGTACCACCTCTTGGGGCGGCTACACCTTC; CDR3 protein: CASSTTSWGGYTF
clone size: NA; CDR3 length: 12; J gene: TRBJ1-1; D gene: NA; V gene: TRBV27; CDR3 DNA: TGTGCCAGCAGTTTACAGGGAGATGAAGCTTTCTTT; CDR3 protein: CASSLQGDEAFF
clone size: NA; CDR3 length: 15; J gene: TRBJ1-3; D gene: TRBD1; V gene: TRBV9; CDR3 DNA: TGTGCCAGCAGCGTGGGACAGGGAGAAGGAAACACCATATATTTT; CDR3 protein: CASSVGQGEGNTIYF
clone size: NA; CDR3 length: 18; J gene: TRBJ1-2; D gene: NA; V gene: TRBV13; CDR3 DNA: TGTGCCAGCAGCTTAGGCCCAAAAAACGAACAGGGAAACTATGGCTACACCTTC; CDR3 protein: CASSLGPKNEQGNYGYTF
clone size: NA; CDR3 length: 13; J gene: TRBJ2-1; D gene: NA; V gene: TRBV6-1; CDR3 DNA: TGTGCCAGCAAGGCCCCTTTATACAATGAGCAGTTCTTC; CDR3 protein: CASKAPLYNEQFF
clone size: NA; CDR3 length: 14; J gene: TRBJ2-7; D gene: TRBD2; V gene: TRBV29-1; CDR3 DNA: TGCAGCGTTGAAGCCCCAACTAGCGGTTACGAGCAGTACTTC; CDR3 protein: CSVEAPTSGYEQYF
clone size: NA; CDR3 length: 16; J gene: TRBJ1-2; D gene: TRBD1; V gene: TRBV27; CDR3 DNA: TGTGCCAGCAGTACGGGACAGGGGATTATTGACTATGGCTACACCTTC; CDR3 protein: CASSTGQGIIDYGYTF
clone size: NA; CDR3 length: 13; J gene: TRBJ2-7; D gene: NA; V gene: TRBV5-5; CDR3 DNA: TGTGCCAGCTCCAGGGACGGGGTCTACGAGCAGTACTTC; CDR3 protein: CASSRDGVYEQYF
clone size: NA; CDR3 length: 17; J gene: TRBJ2-7; D gene: NA; V gene: TRBV7-9; CDR3 DNA: TGTGCCAGCAGCTTAACGGGGAGGACTGCTAGCGTACCCGAGCAGTACTTC; CDR3 protein: CASSLTGRTASVPEQYF
clone size: NA; CDR3 length: 11; J gene: TRBJ1-4; D gene: NA; V gene: TRBV28; CDR3 DNA: TGTGCCAGCAGTTTCTCAGGAAAACTGTTTTTT; CDR3 protein: CASSFSGKLFF
clone size: NA; CDR3 length: 15; J gene: TRBJ2-1; D gene: TRBD2; V gene: TRBV7-2; CDR3 DNA: TGTGCCAGCGTACTTACTAGCGGAGTCTACAATGAGCAGTTCTTC; CDR3 protein: CASVLTSGVYNEQFF
clone size: NA; CDR3 length: 16; J gene: TRBJ2-7; D gene: NA; V gene: TRBV14; CDR3 DNA: TGTGCCAGCAGCCACCAACTAGCCTCAAAGGTCTACGAGCAGTACTTC; CDR3 protein: CASSHQLASKVYEQYF
clone size: NA; CDR3 length: 15; J gene: TRBJ2-3; D gene: TRBD2; V gene: TRBV9; CDR3 DNA: TGTGCCAGCAGCCCCGGGACTAGCGGCACAGATACGCAGTATTTT; CDR3 protein: CASSPGTSGTDTQYF
clone size: NA; CDR3 length: 17; J gene: TRBJ2-7; D gene: NA; V gene: TRBV4-3; CDR3 DNA: TGCGCCAGCAGCCAAGGCCCTCCCGGGGGTTACGAATACGAGCAGTACTTC; CDR3 protein: CASSQGPPGGYEYEQYF
clone size: NA; CDR3 length: 16; J gene: TRBJ2-2; D gene: NA; V gene: TRBV7-7; CDR3 DNA: TGTGCTAGCAGCTTAGAAACGCAACCGAACACCGGGGAGCTGTTTTTT; CDR3 protein: CASSLETQPNTGELFF
clone size: NA; CDR3 length: 21; J gene: TRBJ1-1; D gene: NA; V gene: TRBV21-1; CDR3 DNA: TGTGCCAGCAGCAAAACAGGTGGGGCTCAGGGGGCCTTAGGAAAAAACACTGAAGCTTTCTTT; CDR3 protein: CASSKTGGAQGALGKNTEAFF
clone size: NA; CDR3 length: 13; J gene: TRBJ1-1; D gene: NA; V gene: TRBV27; CDR3 DNA: TGTGCCAGCATTAGGCCAGGGGCCACTGAAGCTTTCTTT; CDR3 protein: CASIRPGATEAFF
clone size: once; CDR3 length: 17; J gene: TRBJ2-1; D gene: NA; V gene: TRBV7-6; CDR3 DNA: TGTGCCAGCACCAGAGGTGGCGGGACGAGGTTCTACAATGAGCAGTTCTTC; CDR3 protein: CASTRGGGTRFYNEQFF
clone size: NA; CDR3 length: 12; J gene: TRBJ2-7; D gene: NA; V gene: TRBV30; CDR3 DNA: TGTGCCTGGACTCACGGGACCTACGAGCAGTACTTC; CDR3 protein: CAWTHGTYEQYF